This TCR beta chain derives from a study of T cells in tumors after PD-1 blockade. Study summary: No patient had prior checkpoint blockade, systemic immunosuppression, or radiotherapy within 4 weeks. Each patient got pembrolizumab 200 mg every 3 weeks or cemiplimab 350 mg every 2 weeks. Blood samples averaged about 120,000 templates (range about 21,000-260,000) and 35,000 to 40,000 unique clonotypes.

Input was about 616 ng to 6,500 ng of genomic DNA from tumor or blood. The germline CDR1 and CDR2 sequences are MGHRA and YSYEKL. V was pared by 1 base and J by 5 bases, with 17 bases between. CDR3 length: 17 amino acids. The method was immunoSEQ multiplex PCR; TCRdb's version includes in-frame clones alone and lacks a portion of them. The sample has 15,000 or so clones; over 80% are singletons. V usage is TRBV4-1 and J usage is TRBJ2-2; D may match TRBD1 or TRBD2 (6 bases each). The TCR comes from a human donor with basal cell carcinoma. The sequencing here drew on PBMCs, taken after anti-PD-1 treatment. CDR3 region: CASSQGIKGGGTGELFF. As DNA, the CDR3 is TGCGCCAGCAGCCAAGGGATTAAGGGGGGCGGAACCGGGGAGCTGTTTTTT.